This is a list of T cell receptor beta chains from one sample in a study of cytomegalovirus exposure and HLA in healthy donors. Measured with immunoSEQ multiplex PCR; TCRdb has only the in-frame clones, and not every one. The sample has 150,000 to 200,000 clones, about four fifths seen once. The sample consisted of PBMCs. These receptors all stem from a man aged 40-55 years in good health and CMV-seronegative. Both conserved end residues are part of each CDR3. A D gene is named only where the DNA matches it firmly. Clone size is not always given. Where it is, it says once, few, many or a class for expanded clones.

NA	13	TRBV7-2	TRBJ2-7	NA	CASSADSAYEQYF	TGTGCCAGCAGCGCCGACTCAGCCTACGAGCAGTACTTC
NA	12	TRBV5-4	TRBJ1-5	NA	CASSLSGEPQHF	TGTGCCAGCAGCTTGTCTGGAGAGCCCCAGCATTTT
TRBD1	13	TRBV2	TRBJ2-7	NA	CASTEQGAYEQYF	TGTGCCAGCACGGAACAGGGGGCGTACGAGCAGTACTTC
TRBD1	13	TRBV19	TRBJ1-1	NA	CASKGTANTEAFF	TGTGCCAGTAAGGGGACAGCGAACACTGAAGCTTTCTTT
NA	15	TRBV28	TRBJ2-6	NA	CASNGYLSGANVLTF	TGTGCCAGCAACGGGTACCTTTCTGGGGCCAACGTCCTGACTTTC
TRBD2	15	TRBV6-4	TRBJ2-1	NA	CASRLAENSYNEQFF	TGTGCCAGCAGACTAGCGGAAAACTCCTACAATGAGCAGTTCTTC
NA	14	TRBV30	TRBJ2-7	few	CAWSMPGGTYEQYF	TGTGCCTGGAGTATGCCCGGGGGAACCTACGAGCAGTACTTC
TRBD1	18	TRBV15	TRBJ2-2	NA	CATSRNGVKDRVGGELFF	TGTGCCACCAGCAGAAACGGGGTTAAGGACAGGGTGGGCGGGGAGCTGTTTTTT
NA	12	TRBV2	TRBJ2-1	few	CASSETGAGRIF	TGTGCCAGCAGTGAAACAGGGGCGGGAAGGATCTTC
NA	17	TRBV7-9	TRBJ2-6	NA	CASSLVGRGSGANVLTF	TGTGCCAGCAGCTTAGTGGGGCGGGGCTCTGGGGCCAACGTCCTGACTTTC